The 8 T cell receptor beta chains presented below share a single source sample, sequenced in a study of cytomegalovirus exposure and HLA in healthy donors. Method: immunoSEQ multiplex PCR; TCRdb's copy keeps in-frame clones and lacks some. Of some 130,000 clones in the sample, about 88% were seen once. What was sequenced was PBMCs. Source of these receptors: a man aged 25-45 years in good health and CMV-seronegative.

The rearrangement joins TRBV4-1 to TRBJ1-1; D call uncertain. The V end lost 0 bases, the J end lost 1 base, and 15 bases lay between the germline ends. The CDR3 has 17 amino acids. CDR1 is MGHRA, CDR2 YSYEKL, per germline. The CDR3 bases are TGCGCCAGCAGCCAAGATCTTGCTGCCAGAAAGAACACTGAAGCTTTCTTT. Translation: CASSQDLAARKNTEAFF.

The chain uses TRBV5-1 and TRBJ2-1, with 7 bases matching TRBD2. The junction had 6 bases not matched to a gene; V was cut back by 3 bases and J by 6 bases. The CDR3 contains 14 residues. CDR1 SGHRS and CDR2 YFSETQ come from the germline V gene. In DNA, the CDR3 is TGCGCCAGCAGCTGGGACTACCCCTCCAATGAGCAGTTCTTC. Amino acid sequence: CASSWDYPSNEQFF.

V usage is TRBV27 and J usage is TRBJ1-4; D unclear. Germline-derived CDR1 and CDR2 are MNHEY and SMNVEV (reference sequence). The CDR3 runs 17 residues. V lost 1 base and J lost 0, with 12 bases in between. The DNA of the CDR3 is TGTGCCAGCAGTTTATTGTGGGGAGATGCAACTAATGAAAAACTGTTTTTT. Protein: CASSLLWGDATNEKLFF.

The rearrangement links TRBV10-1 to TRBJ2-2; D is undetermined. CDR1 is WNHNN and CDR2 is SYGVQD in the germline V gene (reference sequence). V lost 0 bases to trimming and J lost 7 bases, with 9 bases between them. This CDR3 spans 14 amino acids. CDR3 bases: TGCGCCAGCAGTGAGTCGATAGAATACGGGGAGCTGTTTTTT. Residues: CASSESIEYGELFF.

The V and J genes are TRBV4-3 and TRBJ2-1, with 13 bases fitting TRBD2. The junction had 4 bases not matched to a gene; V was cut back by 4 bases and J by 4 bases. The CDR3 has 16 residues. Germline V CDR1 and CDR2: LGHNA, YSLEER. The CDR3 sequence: CASSPGLAGDYNEQFF. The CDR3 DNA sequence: TGCGCCAGCAGCCCAGGACTAGCGGGGGATTACAATGAGCAGTTCTTC.

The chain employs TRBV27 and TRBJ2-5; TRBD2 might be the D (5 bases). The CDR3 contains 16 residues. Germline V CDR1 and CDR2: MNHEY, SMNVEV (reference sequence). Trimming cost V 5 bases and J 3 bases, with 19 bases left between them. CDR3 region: CASSLMGSGDEETQYF. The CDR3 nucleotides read TGTGCCAGCAGTCTCATGGGGAGTGGGGATGAAGAGACCCAGTACTTC.

The CDR3 region has the DNA TGTGCCAGCAAAAATCCGGGACAGGGGTACGAGCAGTACTTC. Translated: CASKNPGQGYEQYF. The gene calls are TRBV6-1 and TRBJ2-7; 10 bases align to TRBD1. J lost 4 bases, V lost 7 bases, and 7 bases had no gene match. The germline CDR1 and CDR2 sequences are MNHNS and SASEGT. The CDR3 is 14 amino acids.

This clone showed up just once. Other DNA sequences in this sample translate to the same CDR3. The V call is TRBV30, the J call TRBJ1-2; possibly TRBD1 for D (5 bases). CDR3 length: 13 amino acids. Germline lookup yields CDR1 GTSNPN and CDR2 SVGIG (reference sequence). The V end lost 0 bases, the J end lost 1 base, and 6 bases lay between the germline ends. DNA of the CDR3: TGTGCCTGGAGTGTCGACAGTAACTATGGCTACACCTTC. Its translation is CAWSVDSNYGYTF.